This T cell receptor (beta chain) was recorded in a study of shared T cell receptors in the human thymus. The V and J ends lost 5 bases and 6 bases respectively, with 22 bases between them. Germline V gives CDR1 LNHDA, CDR2 SQIVND (reference sequence). This CDR3 has 16 amino acids. Produced via immunoSEQ multiplex PCR; TCRdb's table is partial and in-frame only. The table shows about 380,000 clones, with approximately 95% occurring only once. Sequenced sample: thymocytes. This chain joins TRBV19 and TRBJ1-2, with D perhaps TRBD1 (5 bases). The sequence derives from a human donor. The chain's CDR3 is CASSPRDGARIDGYTF. The CDR3 DNA follows: TGTGCCAGTAGTCCTAGGGACGGGGCTCGGATTGATGGCTACACCTTC.